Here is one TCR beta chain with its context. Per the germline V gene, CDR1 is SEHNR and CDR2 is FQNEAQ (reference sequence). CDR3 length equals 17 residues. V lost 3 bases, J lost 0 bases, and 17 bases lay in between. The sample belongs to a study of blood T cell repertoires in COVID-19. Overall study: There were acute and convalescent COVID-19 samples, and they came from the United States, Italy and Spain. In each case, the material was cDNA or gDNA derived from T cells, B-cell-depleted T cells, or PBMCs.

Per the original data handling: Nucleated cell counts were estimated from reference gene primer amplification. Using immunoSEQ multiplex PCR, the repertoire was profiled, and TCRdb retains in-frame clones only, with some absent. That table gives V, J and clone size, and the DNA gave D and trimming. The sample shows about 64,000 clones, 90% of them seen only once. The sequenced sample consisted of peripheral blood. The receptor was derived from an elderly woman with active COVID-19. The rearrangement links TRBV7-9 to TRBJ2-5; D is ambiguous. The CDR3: CASSLPRGSRYQETQYF. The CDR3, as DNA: TGTGCCAGCAGCTTGCCCCGTGGTAGCCGGTACCAAGAGACCCAGTACTTC.